The 18 T cell receptor beta chains presented below share a single source sample, sequenced in a study of T cells in localized non-small cell lung cancer (TCRdb year 2020). Library creation used the immunoSEQ multiplex PCR assay. The table was pulled from immuneACCESS by TCRdb, which kept in-frame rearrangements only. Such tables lose some clones; where checked, under half of the loss comes from unresolved V genes, and the rest has no known cause. The table for this sample lists more than 10,000 clones; roughly 84% of them were counted only once. The ten largest clones represent about 8.3% of the sample. The sample in question was peripheral blood, obtained before any cancer treatment. Receptors originate from a male donor aged 60 or older with stage III lung adenocarcinoma.

This clone was seen a handful of times. This chain connects TRBV10-1 to TRBJ2-3; 7 bases map to TRBD2. This CDR3 spans 19 amino acids. Trimming took 2 bases from V and 3 from J; bases not matched to a gene: 17. The germline V gene has CDR1 WNHNN and CDR2 SYGVQD (reference sequence). The CDR3 sequence is CASSERRLGGSLITDTQYF. The CDR3 coding sequence is TGCGCCAGCAGTGAGAGGCGTCTGGGCGGGAGTTTGATAACAGATACGCAGTATTTT.

The CDR3 reads CASSYSAGVGTQYF. CDR3 coding DNA: TGTGCCAGCAGTTACTCCGCAGGAGTAGGGACCCAGTACTTC. This chain links TRBV6-5 with TRBJ2-5; no reliable D call. CDR1 is MNHEY, CDR2 SVGAGI, per germline. Trimming left V 0 bases short and J 7 bases short, with 12 bases between. The CDR3 runs 14 residues.

The chain recombines TRBV7-9 with TRBJ2-4; no firm D call. Germline V CDR1 and CDR2: SEHNR, FQNEAQ (reference sequence). V lost 1 base and J lost 6, with 4 bases in between. This CDR3 is built from 12 residues. This CDR3 reads CASSLGGNIQYF. The CDR3 nucleotides read TGTGCCAGCAGCTTAGGGGGAAACATTCAGTACTTC.

The chain combines TRBV7-9 with TRBJ2-1; no reliable D call. The V end was cut by 5 bases, the J end by 9 bases, with 11 bases between. Germline CDR1 is SEHNR and CDR2 is FQNEAQ (reference sequence). This CDR3 region has 12 residues. DNA for the CDR3: TGTGCCAGCAGCCCACCGGGCATTGAGCAGTTCTTC. It specifies CASSPPGIEQFF.

This chain links TRBV5-6 with TRBJ2-2; D is possibly TRBD1 (6 bases). There are 18 residues in the CDR3. Germline loops: CDR1 SGHDT, CDR2 YYEEEE. V was clipped by 1 base and J by 2 bases, with 18 bases between them. This CDR3 is CASSLPTDRWGNTGELFF. CDR3 DNA: TGTGCCAGCAGCTTGCCCACCGACAGGTGGGGAAACACCGGGGAGCTGTTTTTT.

The chain recombines TRBV29-1 with TRBJ2-7, with 10 positions matching TRBD1. Germline V lookup: CDR1 SQVTM, CDR2 ANQGSEA. The CDR3 spans 18 residues. After removal of 2 bases from V and 2 bases from J, the junction contained 15 bases not matched to a gene. The CDR3 sequence is CSVESGTGVRGGTYEQYF. CDR3 sequence (DNA): TGCAGCGTTGAATCCGGGACAGGGGTCCGCGGGGGTACCTACGAGCAGTACTTC.

The chain recombines TRBV4-1 with TRBJ2-3, with a possible D match to TRBD1 (6 bases). The length of the CDR3 is 18 residues. CDR1 and CDR2 from the germline V gene are MGHRA and YSYEKL. V dropped 0 bases and J dropped 2 bases, with 18 bases sitting between them. The CDR3 DNA sequence: TGCGCCAGCAGCCAAGAGGGACACCGATCGGGACACACAGATACGCAGTATTTT. Translating gives CASSQEGHRSGHTDTQYF.

The CDR3 DNA is TGCGCCAGCAGCTCGGGGACAGGAGAAGAAGGCTACACCTTC. Its protein is CASSSGTGEEGYTF. The chain couples TRBV5-1 to TRBJ1-2; 8 nucleotides align to TRBD1. The trim removed 3 bases at V and 8 bases at J, leaving 9 bases unmatched. CDR1 is SGHRS and CDR2 is YFSETQ in the germline V gene. This CDR3 is 14 amino acids long. Full variable domain (outside the CDR3, taken from reference TRBV5-1 and TRBJ1-2): KAGVTQTPRYLIKTRGQQVTLSCSPISGHRSVSWYQQTPGQGLQFLFEYFSETQRNKGNFPGRFSGRQFSNSRSEMNVSTLELGDSALYLCASSSGTGEEGYTFGSGTRLTVV.

The chain joins TRBV2 to TRBJ1-1; D remains unclear. Per the germline V gene, CDR1 is SNHLY and CDR2 is FYNNEI. Trimming cost V 2 bases and J 1 base, with 8 bases left between them. CDR3 size: 14 residues. The DNA for the CDR3 is TGTGCCAGCAGTGAATTAGTACGGAACACTGAAGCTTTCTTT. Encoded protein: CASSELVRNTEAFF.

The CDR3 sequence: CASSQTGDRDDTQYF. Here the CDR3 DNA reads TGTGCCAGCAGCCAGACGGGGGACAGGGATGATACGCAGTATTTT. The chain carries TRBV4-2 and TRBJ2-3, with TRBD1 matching over 9 bases. Looked up from germline, CDR1 is LGHNA and CDR2 is YNFKEQ. This CDR3 region has 15 residues. After removal of 3 bases from V and 6 bases from J, the junction contained 7 bases not matched to a gene.

The chain links TRBV6-6 to TRBJ1-2, with TRBD1 matching 8 bases. The CDR3 runs to 16 residues. V gave up 6 bases and J gave up 1 base; unmatched junction bases: 10. Germline V gene lookup returns CDR1 MNHNY and CDR2 SVGAGI (reference sequence). This chain's CDR3 is CASSRGQGPGNYGYTF. Written as DNA, the CDR3 is TGTGCCAGCAGCCGCGGACAGGGTCCGGGTAACTATGGCTACACCTTC.

The chain combines TRBV11-2 with TRBJ2-7; possibly TRBD1 or TRBD2 for D (6 bases each). CDR1 is SGHAT and CDR2 is FQNNGV in the germline V gene. This CDR3 has 15 residues. V was clipped by 1 base and J by 1 base, with 11 bases between them. The CDR3 loop is CASSLAGGASYEQYF. CDR3 bases: TGTGCCAGCAGCTTAGCCGGGGGCGCATCCTACGAGCAGTACTTC.

V gene TRBV11-2 combines with J gene TRBJ2-5; 8 bases are a match to TRBD1. The length of the CDR3 is 17 residues. The V gene's germline CDR1 is SGHAT and CDR2 FQNNGV. V lost 6 bases and J lost 1; bases outside the gene matches: 13. This CDR3 reads CASSFTGQGHGQETQYF. The CDR3 coding sequence is TGTGCCAGCAGTTTTACCGGACAGGGTCATGGCCAAGAGACCCAGTACTTC. Combining the CDR3 with reference TRBV11-2 and TRBJ2-5 gives the whole variable domain EAGVAQSPRYKIIEKRQSVAFWCNPISGHATLYWYQQILGQGPKLLIQFQNNGVVDDSQLPKDRFSAERLKGVDSTLKIQPAKLEDSAVYLCASSFTGQGHGQETQYFGPGTRLLVL.

In this sample, this clone turned up once. The rearrangement links TRBV7-3 to TRBJ2-7; no definite D call. The CDR3 consists of 13 residues. Trimming took 5 bases from V and 4 from J, leaving 12 bases between them. The germline V gene has CDR1 SGHTA and CDR2 FQGTGA. The CDR3 DNA follows: TGTGCCAGCAGCATCAATAGTGGGTACGAGCAGTACTTC. It yields the protein CASSINSGYEQYF.

This chain links TRBV7-3 with TRBJ1-1; D is undetermined. With 6 bases removed from V and 4 bases from J, the gap between germline ends came to 12 bases. Per germline, CDR1 SGHTA and CDR2 FQGTGA. This CDR3 has 13 amino acids. CDR3 sequence reads: CASSRDYSTEAFF. The CDR3 DNA reads as TGTGCCAGCAGTCGGGATTACAGCACTGAAGCTTTCTTT.

V and J are TRBV5-4 and TRBJ2-7, with D tentatively TRBD1 (7 bases). Germline V gene data show CDR1 as SGHNT and CDR2 as YYREEE (reference sequence). CDR3 length: 15 residues. V lost 3 bases to trimming and J lost 1 base, with 14 bases between them. The CDR3 nucleotides read TGTGCCAGCAGCTCCGTCGCAGGGGGGTCCTACGAGCAGTACTTC. Protein: CASSSVAGGSYEQYF.

The chain employs TRBV5-4 and TRBJ1-1; D unclear. V was cut by 4 bases and J by 2 bases, with 9 bases left in between. Germline V gives CDR1 SGHNT, CDR2 YYREEE (reference sequence). CDR3 size: 13 residues. The CDR3 region is CASSPGPNTEAFF. CDR3 coding DNA: TGTGCCAGCAGCCCCGGGCCAAACACTGAAGCTTTCTTT.

This clone was detected a few times. This sequence joins TRBV5-6 and TRBJ1-5; D gene ambiguous. Per germline, CDR1 SGHDT and CDR2 YYEEEE. This CDR3 comprises 14 residues. Trimming removed 4 bases from V and 9 bases from J, with 17 bases in between. CDR3 in DNA: TGTGCCAGCAGCCCCGGGCGAAGTCATAGGCCCCAGCATTTT. This gives the protein CASSPGRSHRPQHF.